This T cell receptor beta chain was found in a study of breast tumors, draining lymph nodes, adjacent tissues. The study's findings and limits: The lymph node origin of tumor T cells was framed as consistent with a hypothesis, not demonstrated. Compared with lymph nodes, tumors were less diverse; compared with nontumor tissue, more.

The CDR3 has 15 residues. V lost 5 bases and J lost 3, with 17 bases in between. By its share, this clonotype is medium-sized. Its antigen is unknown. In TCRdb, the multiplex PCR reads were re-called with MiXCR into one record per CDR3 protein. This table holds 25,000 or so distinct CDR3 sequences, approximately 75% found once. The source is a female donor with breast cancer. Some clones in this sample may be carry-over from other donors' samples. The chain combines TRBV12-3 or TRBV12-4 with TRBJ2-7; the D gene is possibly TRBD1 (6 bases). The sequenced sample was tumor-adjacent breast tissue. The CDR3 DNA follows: TGTGCCAGCAGTCACCGACAGGTCGCTGGCTACGAGCAGTACTTC. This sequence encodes CASSHRQVAGYEQYF.